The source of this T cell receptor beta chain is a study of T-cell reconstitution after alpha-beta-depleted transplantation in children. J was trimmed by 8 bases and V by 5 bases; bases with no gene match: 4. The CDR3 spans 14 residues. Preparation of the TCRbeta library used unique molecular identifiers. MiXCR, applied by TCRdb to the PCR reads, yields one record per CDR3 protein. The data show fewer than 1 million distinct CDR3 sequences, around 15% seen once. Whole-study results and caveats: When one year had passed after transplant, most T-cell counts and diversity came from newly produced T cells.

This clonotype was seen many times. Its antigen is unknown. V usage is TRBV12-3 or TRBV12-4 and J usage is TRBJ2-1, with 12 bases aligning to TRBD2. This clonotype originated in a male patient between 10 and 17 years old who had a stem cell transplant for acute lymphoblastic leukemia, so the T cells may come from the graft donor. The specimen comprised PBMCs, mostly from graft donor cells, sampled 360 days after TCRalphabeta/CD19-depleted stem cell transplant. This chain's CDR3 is CASSPSGRAHEQFF. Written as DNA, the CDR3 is TGTGCCAGCAGTCCTAGCGGGAGGGCCCATGAGCAGTTCTTC.